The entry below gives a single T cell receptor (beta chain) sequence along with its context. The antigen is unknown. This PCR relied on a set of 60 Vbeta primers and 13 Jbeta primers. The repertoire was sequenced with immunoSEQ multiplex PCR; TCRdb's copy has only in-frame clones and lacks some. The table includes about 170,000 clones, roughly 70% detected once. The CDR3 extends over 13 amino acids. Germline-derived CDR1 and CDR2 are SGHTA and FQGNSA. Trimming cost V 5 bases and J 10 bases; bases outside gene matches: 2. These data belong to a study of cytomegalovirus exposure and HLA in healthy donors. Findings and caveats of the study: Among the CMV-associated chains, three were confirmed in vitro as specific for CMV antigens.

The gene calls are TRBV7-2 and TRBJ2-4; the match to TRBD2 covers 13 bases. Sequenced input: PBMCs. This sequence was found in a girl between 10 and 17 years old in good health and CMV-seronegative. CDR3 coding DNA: TGTGCCAGCAGCAGACTAGCGGGGGGTATTCAGTACTTC. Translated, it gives CASSRLAGGIQYF.